One and the same sample provided the 9 T cell receptor beta chains below, sequenced in a study of B cell selection in AIRE deficiency (dated by TCRdb to between 2018 and 2020). Regulatory T cells were sorted as CD4+CD25hiCD127low/negative cells. The library relied on the immunoSEQ multiplex PCR assay. TCRdb carries this immuneACCESS record with in-frame sequences only. Its versions omit some clonotypes, under half of them owing to an unresolved V gene in the studies checked, with the rest unexplained. The sample records around 14,000 clones, about 92% of which are singletons. Together, the top ten hold about 0.95% of the sample. Sequencing input: Tregs sorted from PBMCs. The receptors were sampled from a human donor with AIRE deficiency.

This clone was detected once. The rearrangement joins TRBV15 to TRBJ1-2, with 7 nucleotides matching TRBD1. This CDR3 region has 16 residues. The germline V gene encodes CDR1 LNHNV and CDR2 YYDKDF (reference sequence). J gave up 7 bases and V 0 bases, and 11 bases lay outside the gene matches. The CDR3 reads CATSRDYQGQSFGYTF. The CDR3 DNA follows: TGTGCCACCAGCAGAGACTACCAGGGACAGTCCTTTGGCTACACCTTC.

The chain is built from TRBV6-5 and TRBJ1-1; unclear D gene. Germline-derived CDR1 and CDR2 are MNHEY and SVGAGI. The length of the CDR3 is 15 residues. V lost 5 bases, J lost 0 bases, and 13 bases lay in between. As DNA, the CDR3 is TGTGCCAGCAGTCTTTTTCTCGACCTGAACACTGAAGCTTTCTTT. Translated: CASSLFLDLNTEAFF.

The chain couples TRBV6-6 to TRBJ2-2, with 10 bases aligning to TRBD2. The CDR3 contains 15 residues. Trimming took 6 bases from V and 7 from J; bases not matched to a gene: 8. Germline V lookup: CDR1 MNHNY, CDR2 SVGAGI (reference sequence). The CDR3 DNA reads as TGTGCCAGCAGAGAGCGGGAGGGCTGGGGCGGGGAGCTGTTTTTT. This encodes CASREREGWGGELFF.

The V and J genes are TRBV19 and TRBJ2-4; D may be TRBD1 or TRBD2 (6 bases each). V dropped 5 bases and J dropped 5 bases, with 10 bases sitting between them. Per germline, CDR1 LNHDA and CDR2 SQIVND (reference sequence). The CDR3 length is 13 residues. CDR3 amino acids: CASSAGHQNIQYF. The CDR3 DNA sequence: TGTGCCAGTAGTGCGGGACACCAAAACATTCAGTACTTC.

V usage is TRBV5-4 and J usage is TRBJ1-2; D is unclear. The V end was cut by 0 bases, the J end by 8 bases, with 14 bases between. Germline V gene data show CDR1 as SGHNT and CDR2 as YYREEE (reference sequence). CDR3 length equals 14 residues. The CDR3 region is CASSLASGPKGYTF. CDR3 sequence (DNA): TGTGCCAGCAGCTTGGCCTCCGGGCCTAAGGGCTACACCTTC.

J is TRBJ2-3 and V is TRBV7-9, with TRBD2 as a possible D gene (5 bases). The CDR3 sequence is 15 residues long. V lost 8 bases to trimming and J lost 2 bases, with 17 bases between them. Germline V gene lookup returns CDR1 SEHNR and CDR2 FQNEAQ (reference sequence). Here the CDR3 DNA reads TGTGCCAGCGGAAACTTTAGCGTAACCACAGATACGCAGTATTTT. This gives the protein CASGNFSVTTDTQYF. Using reference TRBV7-9 and TRBJ2-3 for the parts outside the CDR3, the full variable domain is DTGVSQNPRHKITKRGQNVTFRCDPISEHNRLYWYRQTLGQGPEFLTYFQNEAQLEKSRLLSDRFSAERPKGSFSTLEIQRTEQGDSAMYLCASGNFSVTTDTQYFGPGTRLTVL.

This sequence joins TRBV18 and TRBJ1-6; D remains unclear. Germline loops: CDR1 KGHSH, CDR2 LQKENI. The CDR3 is made up of 16 amino acids. Trimming removed 3 bases at V and 9 bases at J, with 18 bases between. The CDR3 is CASSPVSLKTGSPLHF. CDR3 nucleotide sequence: TGTGCCAGCTCACCTGTCTCCCTAAAGACGGGTTCACCCCTCCACTTT.

Only one count was recorded for this clone. The CDR3 region is CASGEVGRNTEAFF. In DNA form, the CDR3 reads TGTGCCAGCGGGGAAGTTGGAAGGAACACTGAAGCTTTCTTT. This chain uses TRBV2 with TRBJ1-1; no definite D call. The CDR3 covers 14 residues. The germline V gene encodes CDR1 SNHLY and CDR2 FYNNEI. The germline V and J ends were trimmed by 8 bases and 1 base, with 14 bases remaining between them. Together with reference TRBV2 and TRBJ1-1, the CDR3 gives the full variable domain: EPEVTQTPSHQVTQMGQEVILRCVPISNHLYFYWYRQILGQKVEFLVSFYNNEISEKSEIFDDQFSVERPDGSNFTLKIRSTKLEDSAMYFCASGEVGRNTEAFFGQGTRLTVV.

The gene calls are TRBV4-1 and TRBJ2-1; D perhaps matches TRBD2 (7 bases). Germline V CDR1 and CDR2: MGHRA, YSYEKL. CDR3 size: 16 residues. V dropped 4 bases and J dropped 3 bases, with 16 bases sitting between them. CDR3 bases: TGCGCCAGCAGCCCGAGGGGGACTATCGTCTACAATGAGCAGTTCTTC. Protein product: CASSPRGTIVYNEQFF.